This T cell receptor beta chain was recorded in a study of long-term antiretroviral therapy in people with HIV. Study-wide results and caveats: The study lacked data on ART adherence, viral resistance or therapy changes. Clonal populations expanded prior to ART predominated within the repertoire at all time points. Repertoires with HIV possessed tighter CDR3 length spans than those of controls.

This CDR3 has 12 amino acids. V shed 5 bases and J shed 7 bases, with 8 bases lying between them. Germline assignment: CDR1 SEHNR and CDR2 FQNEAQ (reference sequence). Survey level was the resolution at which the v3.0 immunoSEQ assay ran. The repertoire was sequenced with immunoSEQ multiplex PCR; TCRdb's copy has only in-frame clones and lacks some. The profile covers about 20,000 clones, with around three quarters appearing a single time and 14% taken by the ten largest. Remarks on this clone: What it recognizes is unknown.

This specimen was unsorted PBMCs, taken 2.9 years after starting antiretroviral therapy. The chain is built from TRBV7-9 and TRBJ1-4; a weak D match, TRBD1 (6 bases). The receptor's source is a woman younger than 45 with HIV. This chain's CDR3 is CASSVQGEKLFF. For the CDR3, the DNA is TGTGCCAGCAGCGTACAGGGTGAAAAACTGTTTTTT.